The clone carrying this T cell receptor (beta chain) was seen at least ten times. The data derive from a study of neurological immune-mediated disorders. CDR3 length: 13 amino acids. Trimming took 2 bases from V and 0 from J, leaving 1 base between them. The germline V gene encodes CDR1 MNHEY and CDR2 SMNVEV (reference sequence). As for the cDNA, it was generated by 5'RACE with 10-nucleotide random UMIs. TCRdb independently ran MiXCR on the 5' RACE reads; one entry per CDR3 protein. The data hold about 84,000 distinct CDR3 sequences, with over 9% observed a single time. The receptor comes from a man aged 40-49 years in good health. The chain employs TRBV27 and TRBJ1-4; D remains unclear. Sequencing was done on a sample of PBMCs. In DNA form, the CDR3 reads TGTGCCAGCAGTTTAGCAACTAATGAAAAACTGTTTTTT. Its translation is CASSLATNEKLFF. Based on the CDR3 plus reference TRBV27 and TRBJ1-4, the full variable domain is EAQVTQNPRYLITVTGKKLTVTCSQNMNHEYMSWYRQDPGLGLRQIYYSMNVEVTDKGDVPEGYKVSRKEKRNFPLILESPSPNQTSLYFCASSLATNEKLFFGSGTQLSVL.